The 16 T cell receptor beta chains given below trace back to one sample, sequenced in a study of technical replicates of blood from four donors. Some clones are missing from TCRdb's copy, which holds only in-frame ones; the method was immunoSEQ multiplex PCR. Here the sample spans tens of thousands of clones, 80% to 95% being singletons. Input material: PBMCs. These receptors all stem from a human donor in good health. Some clones in this sample may be carry-over from other donors' samples.

This clone was counted once. V usage is TRBV6-6 and J usage is TRBJ1-1; D is possibly TRBD1 (6 bases). The CDR3 sequence is 15 residues long. V lost 8 bases and J lost 7, with 23 bases in between. Germline CDR1 is MNHNY and CDR2 is SVGAGI (reference sequence). This CDR3 reads CASLGGVRVGNEAFF. The CDR3 DNA reads as TGTGCCAGCCTAGGGGGGGTTCGGGTCGGCAATGAAGCTTTCTTT.

The chain carries TRBV5-6 and TRBJ2-3, with a tentative D call TRBD2 (6 bases). From germline, CDR1 is SGHDT and CDR2 YYEEEE. The CDR3 has 16 residues. V lost 3 bases and J 2 bases, leaving 16 bases between the germline ends. CDR3 DNA: TGTGCCAGCAGCTCCCCTGGGAGGACGGCCACAGATACGCAGTATTTT. Its translation is CASSSPGRTATDTQYF.

The chain recombines TRBV6-5 with TRBJ2-5; a possible D gene is TRBD2 (7 bases). Deletions cut 7 bases from V and 4 bases from J, with 16 bases between. The CDR3 is 14 amino acids. Germline V lookup: CDR1 MNHEY, CDR2 SVGAGI. DNA of the CDR3: TGTGCCAGCAAACTTCCGGGGGGCTCAGAGACCCAGTACTTC. As protein: CASKLPGGSETQYF.

The chain is built from TRBV4-1 and TRBJ2-5; 8 bases agree with TRBD2. The V gene end was trimmed by 1 base and the J gene end by 5 bases; junction bases not matched to a gene: 9. The germline gives CDR1 MGHRA, CDR2 YSYEKL. The CDR3 is made up of 16 amino acids. CDR3: CASSQVGGTRRETQYF. CDR3 bases: TGCGCCAGCAGCCAAGTTGGGGGGACTAGAAGGGAGACCCAGTACTTC.

The J gene is TRBJ2-4, the V gene TRBV11-2; D is possibly TRBD1 (6 bases). Trimming took 2 bases from V and 8 from J, leaving 13 bases between them. There are 14 residues in the CDR3. Germline V CDR1 and CDR2: SGHAT, FQNNGV. The CDR3 loop reads CASSLRAGADIQYF. The CDR3 bases are TGTGCCAGCAGCTTAAGGGCAGGGGCGGACATTCAGTACTTC.

This chain uses TRBV4-2 with TRBJ2-3; 11 bases map to TRBD2. Unmatched junction bases numbered 6, after V lost 4 bases and J lost 3 bases. This CDR3 has 16 amino acids. The germline CDR1 and CDR2 sequences are LGHNA and YNFKEQ. Here the CDR3 reads CASSPSPSGRTDTQYF. The CDR3, as DNA: TGTGCCAGCAGCCCTTCCCCTAGCGGGAGGACAGATACGCAGTATTTT.

This chain connects TRBV5-4 to TRBJ2-1, with D perhaps matching TRBD1 (6 bases). The germline V gene has CDR1 SGHNT and CDR2 YYREEE (reference sequence). V lost 1 base and J lost 10, with 9 bases in between. This CDR3 spans 12 amino acids. CDR3 bases: TGTGCCAGCAGCTTGCCGGGGACAGAGCAGTTCTTC. This codes for CASSLPGTEQFF.

CDR3 nucleotide sequence: TGTGCCAGCTCACCTAGTACCCCATCCCATCGGGGGATGGGAGCTTATGGCTACACCTTC. This gives the protein CASSPSTPSHRGMGAYGYTF. J is TRBJ1-2 and V is TRBV18, with D tentatively TRBD1 (5 bases). Trimming took 3 bases from V and 5 from J, leaving 31 bases between them. This CDR3 spans 20 amino acids. The germline V gene encodes CDR1 KGHSH and CDR2 LQKENI.

This chain uses TRBV7-9 with TRBJ1-2; 8 bases agree with TRBD1. Germline loops: CDR1 SEHNR, CDR2 FQNEAQ (reference sequence). The CDR3 consists of 15 residues. Losses at the gene ends were 4 bases for V and 7 bases for J; bases not matched to a gene: 11. CDR3 residues: CASSSYKAGGAGYTF. The CDR3 nucleotides read TGTGCCAGCAGCTCCTATAAAGCAGGGGGCGCTGGCTACACCTTC.

In nucleotides, the CDR3 is TGTGCCAGCAGCTTAGACAGGGGAAGCGAGACCCAGTACTTC. This encodes CASSLDRGSETQYF. The chain is built from TRBV11-2 and TRBJ2-5, with a weak D call TRBD1 (6 bases). CDR1 and CDR2 from the germline V gene are SGHAT and FQNNGV. The V gene lost 0 bases and the J gene lost 5 bases, with 10 bases spanning the gap. The CDR3 consists of 14 residues.

The V and J genes are TRBV5-1 and TRBJ2-1; D is possibly TRBD2 (6 bases). The CDR3 covers 14 residues. Trimming removed 0 bases from V and 7 bases from J, with 11 bases in between. The V gene's germline CDR1 is SGHRS and CDR2 YFSETQ. This CDR3 reads CASSLAPGENEQFF. CDR3 in DNA: TGCGCCAGCAGCTTGGCCCCGGGGGAAAATGAGCAGTTCTTC.

V is TRBV2 and J is TRBJ2-7, with D perhaps matching TRBD1 (6 bases). CDR1 and CDR2 from the germline V gene are SNHLY and FYNNEI. The CDR3 is made up of 13 amino acids. Trimming left V 6 bases short and J 2 bases short, with 11 bases between. The CDR3 DNA sequence: TGTGCCAGCAGGGGGACATACCCCTACGAGCAGTACTTC. Translated, it gives CASRGTYPYEQYF.

DNA for the CDR3: TGTGCCAGCAGCTTTCCGGGTGAGACTGCGGAAGCTTTCTTT. Protein: CASSFPGETAEAFF. This chain connects TRBV7-9 to TRBJ1-1; no reliable D call. This CDR3 spans 14 amino acids. The V end was cut by 3 bases, the J end by 8 bases, with 16 bases between. Germline assignment: CDR1 SEHNR and CDR2 FQNEAQ (reference sequence). The complete variable domain, with remaining parts taken from reference TRBV7-9 and TRBJ1-1, reads DTGVSQNPRHKITKRGQNVTFRCDPISEHNRLYWYRQTLGQGPEFLTYFQNEAQLEKSRLLSDRFSAERPKGSFSTLEIQRTEQGDSAMYLCASSFPGETAEAFFGQGTRLTVV.

The genes are TRBV4-3 and TRBJ2-3; 13 bases agree with TRBD2. J gave up 2 bases and V 0 bases, and 2 bases lay outside the gene matches. From germline, CDR1 is LGHNA and CDR2 YSLEER. This CDR3 is 17 amino acids long. The CDR3 region has the DNA TGCGCCAGCAGCCAAGAACTAGCGGGGGGGCCCACAGATACGCAGTATTTT. This gives the protein CASSQELAGGPTDTQYF.

CDR3: CASSPGEGRGSFF. In DNA form, the CDR3 reads TGCGCCAGCAGCCCAGGCGAGGGCAGGGGGTCGTTCTTC. V and J are TRBV4-1 and TRBJ2-1, with 7 bases fitting TRBD1. This CDR3 has 13 amino acids. V was clipped by 4 bases and J by 15 bases; unmatched bases: 12. Per germline, CDR1 MGHRA and CDR2 YSYEKL.

V usage is TRBV30 and J usage is TRBJ2-1; D call uncertain. This CDR3 has 12 amino acids. CDR1 is GTSNPN and CDR2 is SVGIG in the germline V gene (reference sequence). The V end lost 1 base, the J end lost 10 bases, and 11 bases lay between the germline ends. The CDR3 is CAWSGGAEEQFF. As DNA, the CDR3 is TGTGCCTGGAGTGGCGGAGCAGAGGAGCAGTTCTTC.